The 32 T cell receptor beta chains in this list originate from one sample, sequenced in a study of CD8+CD57+ T cells in acquired aplastic anemia. The template for TCR beta VDJ and CDR3 sequence profiling was genomic DNA. TCRdb analysed the reads with MiXCR anew, one entry per CDR3 protein. The table shows 150,000 to 170,000 distinct CDR3 sequences, with about 48% occurring only once. Patients chosen for sequencing had shown CD8+CD57+ cell expansion by flow cytometry. The sequenced sample was sorted CD4+, CD8+, or CD8+CD57+ T cells (not recorded which) from PBMCs. The receptors shown here come from a human donor with aplastic anemia.

The table lists this clonotype with many counts. The rearrangement uses TRBV12-3 or TRBV12-4 and TRBJ2-3, with D hard to call. This CDR3 region has 13 residues. Deletions cut 3 bases from V and 6 bases from J, with 10 bases between. The CDR3 protein is CASSFVTRDTQYF. As DNA, the CDR3 is TGTGCCAGCAGTTTTGTCACAAGGGATACGCAGTATTTT.

For this clonotype: The CDR3 does not close with the conserved phenylalanine or tryptophan, likely indicating a read error. The CDR3 DNA reads TGTGCCAGCAGCTTCGGGGCAGGGGGTAACTATGGCTACACCCTC. Translated: CASSFGAGGNYGYTL. This chain joins TRBV7-9 and TRBJ1-2; TRBD1 matches 7 bases. The CDR3 is 15 residues long. CDR1 and CDR2 from the germline V gene are SEHNR and FQNEAQ (reference sequence). The V segment lost 3 bases and the J segment 1 base; nucleotides outside the gene matches: 5.

The chain links TRBV27 to TRBJ1-6, with D maybe TRBD1 (6 bases). Germline CDR1 reads MNHEY; CDR2 reads SMNVEV (reference sequence). The CDR3 has 17 residues. V was trimmed by 5 bases and J by 6 bases, leaving 20 bases between them. DNA for the CDR3: TGTGCCAGCAGTCTCTCAGGGGTCCCCACAGTTAATTCACCCCTCCACTTT. Its translation: CASSLSGVPTVNSPLHF.

A word on this clonotype: This may be a read error, as it is one base from a much larger clone. This rearrangement joins TRBV6-1 to TRBJ1-4, with D possibly matching TRBD1 (6 bases). The CDR3 length is 12 residues. Germline CDR1 reads MNHNS; CDR2 reads SASEGT. V was trimmed by 6 bases and J by 6 bases, leaving 8 bases between them. Written as DNA, the CDR3 is TGTGCCAGCAGACAGGGTGATGAAAAACTGTTTTTT. This sequence encodes CASRQGDEKLFF.

Comments on this clonotype: This may arise from a read error, as a much more abundant clone is one base away. CDR3: CASSQEGADVAFF. CDR3 bases: TGTGCCAGCAGTCAAGAAGGGGCTGATGTAGCTTTCTTT. The chain couples TRBV4-2 to TRBJ1-1, with D perhaps TRBD1 (5 bases). Looked up from germline, CDR1 is LGHNA and CDR2 is YNFKEQ. The CDR3 sequence is 13 residues long.

The chain links TRBV2 to TRBJ2-7; tentative D call: TRBD1 (6 bases). Germline CDR1 is SNHLY and CDR2 is FYNNEI. V lost 2 bases, J lost 5 bases, and 16 bases lay in between. The CDR3 is made up of 15 amino acids. CDR3: CASSEWAGVGHEQYF. Here the CDR3 DNA reads TGTGCCAGCAGTGAATGGGCAGGGGTTGGCCACGAGCAGTACTTC.

This clonotype was picked up many times. The chain employs TRBV4-1 and TRBJ1-6; TRBD1 aligns across 7 bases. The CDR3 has 17 amino acids. Trimming removed 2 bases from V and 8 bases from J; junction bases left unmatched: 12. CDR1 is MGHRA, CDR2 YSYEKL, per germline. DNA for the CDR3: TGCGCCAGCAGCCAACGTATACCGGGACAGCCAGATTCACCCCTCCACTTT. Encoded protein: CASSQRIPGQPDSPLHF.

The CDR3 DNA reads TGTGCCAGCACCAGGTTGAGGACAGGGACGGTCTCGAGCACTGAAGCTTTCTTT. Encoded protein: CASTRLRTGTVSSTEAFF. This sequence joins TRBV9 and TRBJ1-1, with 8 nucleotides matching TRBD1. The trim removed 6 bases at V and 4 bases at J, leaving 20 bases unmatched. Germline V gives CDR1 SGDLS, CDR2 YYNGEE. The CDR3 totals 18 residues.

This clonotype was observed many times. This rearrangement joins TRBV6-5 to TRBJ1-1; weak D call: TRBD1 (5 bases). V lost 0 bases and J 1 base, leaving 6 bases between the germline ends. This CDR3 region has 14 residues. CDR1 and CDR2 from the germline V gene are MNHEY and SVGAGI. The CDR3, as DNA: TGTGCCAGCAGTTACTCTGGGGGGAACACTGAAGCTTTCTTT. Protein: CASSYSGGNTEAFF.

This clonotype was observed many times. The CDR3 nucleotides are TGCAGCTCCTTAGCGGGGGGAATCGACAATGAGCAGTTCTTC. Translated, it gives CSSLAGGIDNEQFF. The rearrangement joins TRBV29-1 to TRBJ2-1, with TRBD2 matching over 10 bases. The CDR3 runs to 14 residues. Germline trimming cut 8 bases from V and 5 bases from J; bases unmatched to any gene: 9. Germline CDR1 SQVTM, CDR2 ANQGSEA.

The rearrangement uses TRBV11-1 and TRBJ2-3; TRBD1 or TRBD2 may be the D gene (6 bases each). V was cut by 3 bases and J by 2 bases, with 12 bases left in between. The CDR3 runs 15 residues. Germline CDR1 reads SGHAT; CDR2 reads FQDESV (reference sequence). The CDR3 protein is CASSFLGGPTDTQYF. The CDR3 DNA follows: TGTGCCAGCAGCTTTCTGGGGGGCCCCACAGATACGCAGTATTTT. The full variable domain, in which reference TRBV11-1 and TRBJ2-3 provide the parts outside the CDR3, is EAEVAQSPRYKITEKSQAVAFWCDPISGHATLYWYRQILGQGPELLVQFQDESVVDDSQLPKDRFSAERLKGVDSTLKIQPAELGDSAMYLCASSFLGGPTDTQYFGPGTRLTVL.

The V and J genes are TRBV2 and TRBJ1-2; D unresolved. This CDR3 has 15 residues. Trimming pared 8 bases from V and 4 bases from J, leaving 20 bases between. The germline gives CDR1 SNHLY, CDR2 FYNNEI. CDR3 protein: CASPRFGRKGYGYTF. The CDR3 DNA follows: TGTGCCAGCCCCCGATTCGGCAGGAAGGGCTATGGCTACACCTTC.

The V and J genes are TRBV24-1 and TRBJ1-2; D is ambiguous. The germline gives CDR1 KGHDR, CDR2 SFDVKD. V was trimmed by 4 bases and J by 4 bases, leaving 9 bases between them. This CDR3 is 13 amino acids long. CDR3 sequence: CATSETVTYGYTF. CDR3 nucleotide sequence: TGTGCCACCAGTGAGACGGTCACCTATGGCTACACCTTC.

This clonotype appeared once. The chain carries TRBV25-1 and TRBJ2-3; the match to TRBD2 covers 12 bases. Losses at the gene ends were 3 bases for V and 2 bases for J; bases not matched to a gene: 6. Per the germline V gene, CDR1 is MGHDK and CDR2 is SYGVNS. The CDR3 has 17 residues. CDR3 DNA sequence: TGTGCCAGCAGTGAGCCGGGACTAGCGGGCACCACAGATACGCAGTATTTT. The encoded protein is CASSEPGLAGTTDTQYF. The whole variable domain, filled in from reference TRBV25-1 and TRBJ2-3, reads EADIYQTPRYLVIGTGKKITLECSQTMGHDKMYWYQQDPGMELHLIHYSYGVNSTEKGDLSSESTVSRIRTEHFPLTLESARPSHTSQYLCASSEPGLAGTTDTQYFGPGTRLTVL.

The CDR3 is CASSVTGGSNEQFF. The CDR3 bases are TGTGCCAGCAGCGTGACAGGGGGGTCCAATGAGCAGTTCTTC. The V gene is TRBV12-3 or TRBV12-4, the J gene TRBJ2-1, with 9 positions matching TRBD1. The J segment lost 6 bases and the V segment lost 6 bases, leaving 6 bases of the junction unmatched. This CDR3 comprises 14 residues.

The chain has TRBV18 and TRBJ1-1, with 7 positions matching TRBD1. The V gene's germline CDR1 is KGHSH and CDR2 LQKENI. The V gene end was trimmed by 4 bases and the J gene end by 2 bases; junction bases not matched to a gene: 7. CDR3 length: 15 residues. CDR3 DNA: TGTGCCAGCTCACATATGGACAGGATAAACACTGAAGCTTTCTTT. It codes for CASSHMDRINTEAFF.

This clonotype was seen a handful of times. This chain joins TRBV19 and TRBJ2-3; D perhaps matches TRBD2 (6 bases). CDR3 length equals 13 residues. The germline V and J ends were trimmed by 3 bases and 6 bases, with 10 bases remaining between them. From germline, CDR1 is LNHDA and CDR2 SQIVND (reference sequence). The CDR3 protein is CASSIGRGDTQYF. The CDR3 DNA is TGTGCCAGTAGTATCGGCCGGGGGGATACGCAGTATTTT.

This clonotype was observed many times. The rearrangement joins TRBV20-1 to TRBJ1-2; 7 positions agree with TRBD1. V gave up 8 bases and J gave up 2 bases; unmatched junction bases: 8. Germline CDR1 reads DFQATT; CDR2 reads SNEGSKA (reference sequence). The CDR3 totals 13 residues. The CDR3 spells CSTTRTGNYGYTF. The CDR3, as DNA: TGCAGTACAACTAGGACAGGCAACTATGGCTACACCTTC.

Concerning this clonotype itself: This is likely a read error, given that the CDR3 carries no conserved phenylalanine or tryptophan at its end. The V gene is TRBV5-1, the J gene TRBJ1-1; D is unresolved. This CDR3 contains 14 residues. V was pared by 1 base and J by 1 base, with 8 bases between. Per germline, CDR1 SGHRS and CDR2 YFSETQ. CDR3 in amino acids: CASSLRAENTEAFL. The CDR3 DNA sequence: TGCGCCAGCAGCTTGAGGGCAGAGAACACTGAAGCTTTCCTT.

Only a few counts were recorded for this clonotype. Written as DNA, the CDR3 is TGTGCCACCTTGGGGTCCCGCGGGGGGGAGACCCAGTACTTC. Residues: CATLGSRGGETQYF. The rearrangement links TRBV2 to TRBJ2-5; 8 bases match TRBD2. Germline CDR1 SNHLY, CDR2 FYNNEI. This CDR3 spans 14 amino acids. J gave up 5 bases and V 10 bases, and 12 bases lay outside the gene matches.

The genes are TRBV5-4 and TRBJ2-3; maybe TRBD2 (6 bases). Per germline, CDR1 SGHNT and CDR2 YYREEE (reference sequence). The V and J ends lost 4 bases and 6 bases respectively, with 18 bases between them. CDR3 length: 15 amino acids. The CDR3 DNA is TGTGCCAGCAGCCCGGCCGGGGGAGAGGGCGATACGCAGTATTTT. This gives the protein CASSPAGGEGDTQYF.

The J gene is TRBJ1-5, the V gene TRBV3-1; D is undetermined. V lost 1 base and J 6 bases, leaving 7 bases between the germline ends. The CDR3 sequence is 13 residues long. Per the germline V gene, CDR1 is LGHDT and CDR2 is YNNKEL (reference sequence). The CDR3 DNA reads TGTGCCAGCAGCCAAGGATTGGGTCAGCCCCAGCATTTT. Its translation: CASSQGLGQPQHF.

The V gene is TRBV7-8, the J gene TRBJ2-7, with D unclear. CDR1 SGHVS and CDR2 FQNEAQ come from the germline V gene. The germline V and J ends were trimmed by 2 bases and 2 bases, with 13 bases remaining between them. This CDR3 has 15 amino acids. DNA for the CDR3: TGTGCCAGCAGCTTAATAGGTCCGCGGACCTACGAGCAGTACTTC. This gives the protein CASSLIGPRTYEQYF. The full variable domain, with the rest looked up from reference TRBV7-8 and TRBJ2-7, is GAGVSQSPRYKVAKRGQDVALRCDPISGHVSLFWYQQALGQGPEFLTYFQNEAQLDKSGLPSDRFFAERPEGSVSTLKIQRTQQEDSAVYLCASSLIGPRTYEQYFGPGTRLTVT.

The gene calls are TRBV15 and TRBJ2-3; D possibly corresponds to TRBD2 (6 bases). The length of the CDR3 is 16 residues. Trimming stripped 3 bases from V and 5 bases from J, with 18 bases between. Per the germline V gene, CDR1 is LNHNV and CDR2 is YYDKDF (reference sequence). This CDR3 reads CATSSSGTSLGDTQYF. Written as DNA, the CDR3 is TGTGCCACCAGCAGTTCCGGGACTTCGTTAGGAGATACGCAGTATTTT. Complete variable domain (other parts from reference TRBV15 and TRBJ2-3): DAMVIQNPRYQVTQFGKPVTLSCSQTLNHNVMYWYQQKSSQAPKLLFHYYDKDFNNEADTPDNFQSRRPNTSFCFLDIRSPGLGDTAMYLCATSSSGTSLGDTQYFGPGTRLTVL.

J is TRBJ1-2 and V is TRBV19; no definite D call. Germline-derived CDR1 and CDR2 are LNHDA and SQIVND (reference sequence). Trimming took off 3 bases at V and 0 bases at J, with 8 bases between the two ends. The CDR3 covers 14 residues. The CDR3 DNA sequence: TGTGCCAGTAGTATGGTCCCGGCTAACTATGGCTACACCTTC. This codes for CASSMVPANYGYTF.

In this sample, this clonotype turned up a few times. The chain couples TRBV29-1 to TRBJ1-6; weak D call: TRBD1 (5 bases). Between the trimmed V and J ends, which lost 4 bases and 7 bases, there was a span of 11 bases. There are 13 residues in the CDR3. The germline V gene has CDR1 SQVTM and CDR2 ANQGSEA. The CDR3 region is CSVGDGTNSPLHF. CDR3 DNA: TGCAGCGTTGGGGACGGAACCAATTCACCCCTCCACTTT.

This chain joins TRBV4-3 and TRBJ2-1; the match to TRBD2 covers 11 bases. From germline, CDR1 is LGHNA and CDR2 YSLEER. The CDR3 is 16 residues long. Losses at the gene ends were 4 bases for V and 4 bases for J; bases not matched to a gene: 6. The CDR3 reads CASSPRTSGLYNEQFF. The CDR3 coding sequence is TGCGCCAGCAGCCCCCGGACTAGCGGGCTGTACAATGAGCAGTTCTTC.

This clonotype was observed many times. The chain has TRBV7-6 and TRBJ2-1; the match to TRBD1 covers 7 bases. The germline V gene encodes CDR1 SGHVS and CDR2 FNYEAQ. Germline trimming cut 4 bases from V and 0 bases from J; bases unmatched to any gene: 6. This CDR3 is built from 16 residues. In nucleotides, the CDR3 is TGTGCCAGCAGCTCGACAGGGTTTAGCTCCTACAATGAGCAGTTCTTC. It encodes CASSSTGFSSYNEQFF.

This clonotype was seen repeatedly, ten times or more. The chain joins TRBV7-6 to TRBJ2-1; the D call may be TRBD1 or TRBD2 (6 bases each). Trimming stripped 2 bases from V and 3 bases from J, with 8 bases between. Per germline, CDR1 SGHVS and CDR2 FNYEAQ. The CDR3 runs to 14 residues. This CDR3 reads CASSLRGVYNEQFF. DNA of the CDR3: TGTGCCAGCAGCTTAAGGGGGGTCTACAATGAGCAGTTCTTC.

The V call is TRBV7-8, the J call TRBJ1-2, with 7 bases lining up with TRBD1. Germline V gene data show CDR1 as SGHVS and CDR2 as FQNEAQ. Trimming at V came to 5 bases and at J to 8 bases, leaving 11 bases not matched to a gene. The CDR3 length is 14 residues. The CDR3 DNA reads TGTGCCAGCAGCGCTAGACAGGGAAGGGGAGGCTACACCTTC. It codes for CASSARQGRGGYTF.

The chain has TRBV20-1 and TRBJ2-7; D gene uncertain. The germline gives CDR1 DFQATT, CDR2 SNEGSKA (reference sequence). Trimming pared 0 bases from V and 6 bases from J, leaving 6 bases between. The CDR3 runs to 11 residues. The CDR3: CSARDQGEQYF. DNA for the CDR3: TGCAGTGCTAGAGATCAAGGCGAGCAGTACTTC.

This clonotype has ten or more counts. DNA of the CDR3: TGTGCCAGCAGCGGGCGTAGGGGGGACACCGGGGAGCTGTTTTTT. Encoded protein: CASSGRRGDTGELFF. This sequence joins TRBV4-2 and TRBJ2-2, with D perhaps TRBD1 or TRBD2 (6 bases each). Germline lookup yields CDR1 LGHNA and CDR2 YNFKEQ. The V and J ends lost 5 bases and 3 bases respectively, with 13 bases between them. This CDR3 contains 15 residues.